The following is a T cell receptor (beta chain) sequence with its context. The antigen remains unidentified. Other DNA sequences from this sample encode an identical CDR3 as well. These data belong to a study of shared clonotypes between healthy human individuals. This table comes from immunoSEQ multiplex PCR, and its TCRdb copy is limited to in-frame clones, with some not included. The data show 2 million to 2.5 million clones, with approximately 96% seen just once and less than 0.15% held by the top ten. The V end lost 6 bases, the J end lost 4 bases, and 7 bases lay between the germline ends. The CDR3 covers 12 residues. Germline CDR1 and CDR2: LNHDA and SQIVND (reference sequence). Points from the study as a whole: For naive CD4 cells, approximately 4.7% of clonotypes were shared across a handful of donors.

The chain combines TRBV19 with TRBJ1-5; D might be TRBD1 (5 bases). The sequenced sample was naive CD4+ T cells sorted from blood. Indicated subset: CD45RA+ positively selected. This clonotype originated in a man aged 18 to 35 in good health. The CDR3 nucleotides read TGTGCCAGTAGAGGGACGAATCAGCCCCAGCATTTT. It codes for CASRGTNQPQHF.